The clone carrying this T cell receptor (beta chain) was seen a few times. Clones were sequenced by immunoSEQ multiplex PCR, and TCRdb holds only the in-frame ones, with some missing. The data hold some 15,000 clones, with 70% to 75% observed a single time. The entry originates in a study of neoadjuvant anti-PD-1 for oral cavity cancer. The time point was: after neoadjuvant nivolumab, at surgical resection. Sequenced material: PBMCs, taken after nivolumab (anti-PD-1) treatment. The receptor was derived from a person aged 35-79 years with oral cavity squamous cell carcinoma.

CDR3 protein: CAWSVGGEKLFF. CDR3 DNA sequence: TGTGCCTGGAGTGTTGGGGGGGAAAAACTGTTTTTT. V gene TRBV30 combines with J gene TRBJ1-4, with D possibly TRBD1 on 5 matching bases. The germline CDR1 and CDR2 sequences are GTSNPN and SVGIG (reference sequence). Trimming stripped 0 bases from V and 8 bases from J, with 7 bases between. This CDR3 comprises 12 residues.